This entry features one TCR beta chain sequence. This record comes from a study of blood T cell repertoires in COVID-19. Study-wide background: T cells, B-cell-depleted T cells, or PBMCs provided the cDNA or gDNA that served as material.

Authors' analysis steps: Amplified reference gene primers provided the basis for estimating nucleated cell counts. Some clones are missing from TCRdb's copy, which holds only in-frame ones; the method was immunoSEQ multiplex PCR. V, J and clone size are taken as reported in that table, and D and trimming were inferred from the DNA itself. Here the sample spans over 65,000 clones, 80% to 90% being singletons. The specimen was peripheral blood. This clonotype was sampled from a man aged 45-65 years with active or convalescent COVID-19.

The CDR3 here is CASSFSNYGYTF. CDR3 DNA: TGTGCCAGCAGCTTTTCGAACTATGGCTACACCTTC. V is TRBV7-9 and J is TRBJ1-2; the D is unclear. Germline lookup yields CDR1 SEHNR and CDR2 FQNEAQ (reference sequence). This CDR3 is 12 amino acids long. V lost 3 bases to trimming and J lost 2 bases, with 4 bases between them.